Below are 26 T cell receptor beta chains sequenced from a single sample in a study of blood T cell dynamics during melanoma immunotherapy. Noted time point: week 3, after first cycle of checkpoint inhibitor. Libraries were prepared by immunoSEQ multiplex PCR; TCRdb keeps only in-frame clonotypes and omits some of them. This sample has about 17,000 clones, with about 85% found just once. Material: blood, obtained from a patient treated with checkpoint blockade. All receptors derive from a human donor with melanoma.

This rearrangement joins TRBV7-9 to TRBJ1-1; TRBD1 matches 8 bases. In germline, CDR1 is SEHNR, CDR2 FQNEAQ (reference sequence). The CDR3 loop spans 17 amino acids. V lost 5 bases to trimming and J lost 2 bases; unmatched junction nucleotides: 13. The CDR3 bases are TGTGCCAGCAGCCCCACATTCCCCCAGGGGGCAAACACTGAAGCTTTCTTT. Protein sequence: CASSPTFPQGANTEAFF.

The V and J genes are TRBV27 and TRBJ2-1; 7 bases match TRBD1. Germline trimming cut 8 bases from V and 10 bases from J; bases unmatched to any gene: 17. The germline CDR1 and CDR2 sequences are MNHEY and SMNVEV (reference sequence). CDR3 length equals 15 residues. The CDR3 loop is CASYLRLGGTGEQFF. The CDR3 DNA follows: TGTGCCAGCTACTTAAGGCTAGGGGGCACGGGAGAGCAGTTCTTC.

The rearrangement joins TRBV6-6 to TRBJ1-1; the D gene is possibly TRBD1 (6 bases). Per the germline V gene, CDR1 is MNHNY and CDR2 is SVGAGI (reference sequence). The CDR3 length is 15 residues. Between the trimmed V and J ends, which lost 2 bases and 0 bases, there was a span of 10 bases. CDR3 amino acids: CASSYGNRVNTEAFF. CDR3 sequence (DNA): TGTGCCAGCAGTTACGGGAACAGGGTGAACACTGAAGCTTTCTTT.

The chain recombines TRBV7-8 with TRBJ1-4, with a tentative D call TRBD1 (6 bases). V was clipped by 1 base and J by 2 bases, with 14 bases between them. The CDR3 contains 17 residues. CDR1 and CDR2 from the germline V gene are SGHVS and FQNEAQ. Here the CDR3 DNA reads TGTGCCAGCAGCTTAGTTTTTGGGGGGCGGACTAATGAAAAACTGTTTTTT. Amino acids: CASSLVFGGRTNEKLFF. Full variable domain (rest looked up from reference TRBV7-8 and TRBJ1-4): GAGVSQSPRYKVAKRGQDVALRCDPISGHVSLFWYQQALGQGPEFLTYFQNEAQLDKSGLPSDRFFAERPEGSVSTLKIQRTQQEDSAVYLCASSLVFGGRTNEKLFFGSGTQLSVL.

The rearrangement links TRBV6-1 to TRBJ1-2, with 7 bases fitting TRBD1. V lost 3 bases, J lost 2 bases, and 12 bases stayed unmatched. Germline CDR1 and CDR2: MNHNS and SASEGT. The CDR3 has 17 amino acids. The CDR3 DNA is TGTGCCAGCAGTGAGTTACCGCCGGGACAGAAGAACTATGGCTACACCTTC. It specifies CASSELPPGQKNYGYTF.

This clone has a single count. The chain employs TRBV6-6 and TRBJ2-6, with no clear D. Germline V gene data show CDR1 as MNHNY and CDR2 as SVGAGI (reference sequence). Trimming cost V 6 bases and J 4 bases, with 10 bases left between them. This CDR3 has 14 amino acids. The CDR3 sequence is CASSTSVGANVLTF. The CDR3 DNA reads as TGTGCCAGCAGCACCAGTGTAGGGGCCAACGTCCTGACTTTC.

To note about this clone: The germline gene is not matched at one end of the junction; a read error may be the cause. CDR3 sequence reads: CASSDNMARIF. In nucleotides, the CDR3 is TGTGCCAGCAGTGACAACATGGCCAGGATTTTT. The rearrangement links TRBV6-1 to TRBJ2-2; unclear D gene. Per the germline V gene, CDR1 is MNHNS and CDR2 is SASEGT. The CDR3 covers 11 residues.

This rearrangement joins TRBV19 to TRBJ2-7; TRBD2 might be the D (5 bases). The CDR3 runs to 14 residues. V lost 5 bases, J lost 3 bases, and 14 bases lay in between. CDR1 and CDR2 (germline): LNHDA, SQIVND (reference sequence). Written as DNA, the CDR3 is TGTGCCAGTAGTGGAGAGACTACGGGCTACGAGCAGTACTTC. Its protein is CASSGETTGYEQYF.

The J gene is TRBJ2-2, the V gene TRBV5-1, with D perhaps matching TRBD2 (5 bases). This CDR3 is built from 14 residues. Trimming pared 2 bases from V and 6 bases from J, leaving 11 bases between. From germline, CDR1 is SGHRS and CDR2 YFSETQ. The CDR3 DNA is TGCGCCAGCAGCTTCGGGATAGTATCCGGGGAGCTGTTTTTT. Translating gives CASSFGIVSGELFF.

This clone was detected a few times. This rearrangement joins TRBV5-1 to TRBJ1-4; D possibly corresponds to TRBD1 (5 bases). The CDR3 contains 15 residues. CDR1 and CDR2 from the germline V gene are SGHRS and YFSETQ. With 7 bases removed from V and 14 bases from J, the gap between germline ends came to 27 bases. CDR3 DNA: TGCGCCAGCCGACTTGATCCGGGGCAAATGATGGGTCTGTTTTTT. This encodes CASRLDPGQMMGLFF.

This clone counts as large (0.1 to 1%). V gene TRBV19 combines with J gene TRBJ2-7; 13 nucleotides align to TRBD2. The germline V gene encodes CDR1 LNHDA and CDR2 SQIVND (reference sequence). The CDR3 spans 14 residues. Trimming took 11 bases from V and 5 from J; bases not matched to a gene: 9. CDR3 DNA: TGTGCCTTCAGCAGGACTAGCGGGAGTGACGAGCAGTACTTC. Translated, it gives CAFSRTSGSDEQYF.

As for this clone: The sample contains more than one DNA sequence encoding this CDR3. V is TRBV7-3 and J is TRBJ2-3, with D perhaps TRBD1 or TRBD2 (6 bases each). This CDR3 contains 14 residues. Trimming removed 2 bases at V and 1 base at J, with 7 bases between. In germline, CDR1 is SGHTA, CDR2 FQGTGA. CDR3 bases: TGTGCCAGCAGCTTACGGGGGCGCACAGATACGCAGTATTTT. Translation gives CASSLRGRTDTQYF.

This chain connects TRBV7-2 to TRBJ1-2, with D maybe TRBD1 (5 bases). Germline CDR1 reads SGHTA; CDR2 reads FQGNSA. Between the trimmed V and J ends, which lost 0 bases and 3 bases, there was a span of 17 bases. This CDR3 region has 17 residues. The DNA of the CDR3 is TGTGCCAGCAGCTTAGCGGGGACTGGGAACAGGCACTATGGCTACACCTTC. Amino acid sequence: CASSLAGTGNRHYGYTF.

The chain has TRBV5-1 and TRBJ2-7; D not certain. Trimming cost V 0 bases and J 0 bases, with 4 bases left between them. CDR1 is SGHRS, CDR2 YFSETQ, per germline. This CDR3 contains 13 residues. In DNA, the CDR3 is TGCGCCAGCAGCTTGGAAAGCTCCTACGAGCAGTACTTC. This encodes CASSLESSYEQYF.

The chain links TRBV10-2 to TRBJ2-1, with 7 bases lining up with TRBD2. The germline V gene has CDR1 WSHSY and CDR2 SAAADI. This CDR3 has 14 amino acids. The ends lost 4 bases at V and 7 bases at J; junction bases unmatched: 7. The CDR3, as DNA: TGCGCCAGCAGTGCGGCGGGAGTAGGAAATGAGCAGTTCTTC. As protein: CASSAAGVGNEQFF.

The rearrangement joins TRBV6-4 to TRBJ2-1, with 7 bases fitting TRBD2. V lost 0 bases to trimming and J lost 6 bases; unmatched junction nucleotides: 2. This CDR3 contains 14 residues. Germline V CDR1 and CDR2: MRHNA, SNTAGT. CDR3 region: CASSDSGGSNEQFF. The CDR3 DNA reads TGTGCCAGCAGTGACTCGGGGGGGTCCAATGAGCAGTTCTTC.

V gene TRBV6-4 combines with J gene TRBJ2-2; 10 positions agree with TRBD1. V shed 0 bases, J shed 4 bases, and the junction held 2 bases outside the gene matches. Germline loops: CDR1 MRHNA, CDR2 SNTAGT. CDR3 length equals 16 residues. CDR3 loop: CASSDSRQGATGELFF. CDR3 nucleotide sequence: TGTGCCAGCAGTGACTCGAGACAGGGGGCCACCGGGGAGCTGTTTTTT.

The chain recombines TRBV19 with TRBJ2-1; tentatively, D is TRBD2 (6 bases). The CDR3 consists of 15 residues. Germline lookup yields CDR1 LNHDA and CDR2 SQIVND (reference sequence). V dropped 5 bases and J dropped 3 bases, with 14 bases sitting between them. In DNA, the CDR3 is TGTGCCAGTAGTTCGTTAGCGGATTTCTACAATGAGCAGTTCTTC. Translated: CASSSLADFYNEQFF.

The V and J genes are TRBV10-2 and TRBJ1-5; D ambiguous. Germline CDR1 WSHSY, CDR2 SAAADI. The germline V and J ends were trimmed by 0 bases and 2 bases, with 8 bases remaining between them. There are 15 residues in the CDR3. Here the CDR3 reads CASSESSGGNQPQHF. As DNA, the CDR3 is TGCGCCAGCAGTGAGTCGAGCGGGGGCAATCAGCCCCAGCATTTT.

J is TRBJ2-3 and V is TRBV27; D might be TRBD1 (5 bases). Trimming shortened V by 6 bases and J by 1 base, and 11 bases separated the two germline ends. Germline lookup yields CDR1 MNHEY and CDR2 SMNVEV (reference sequence). CDR3 size: 14 residues. DNA of the CDR3: TGTGCCAGCAGCCCCAGGGTAGGCACAGATACGCAGTATTTT. It codes for CASSPRVGTDTQYF.

This clone was seen a single time. The rearrangement uses TRBV28 and TRBJ2-2; TRBD2 is a possible D gene (6 bases). The V end lost 5 bases, the J end lost 7 bases, and 14 bases lay between the germline ends. This CDR3 has 14 amino acids. CDR1 and CDR2 (germline): MDHEN, SYDVKM. In DNA, the CDR3 is TGTGCCAGCAGTCCCGGGACTCTAAGCGGGGAGCTGTTTTTT. This sequence encodes CASSPGTLSGELFF.

The V gene is TRBV19, the J gene TRBJ2-3, with 7 bases that match TRBD2. Germline CDR1 LNHDA, CDR2 SQIVND (reference sequence). V was pared by 3 bases and J by 6 bases, with 6 bases of the junction left unmatched. The CDR3 extends over 14 amino acids. CDR3 loop: CASSIWGGPDTQYF. For the CDR3, the DNA is TGTGCCAGTAGTATTTGGGGAGGGCCGGATACGCAGTATTTT.

The V call is TRBV7-3, the J call TRBJ2-1; 7 positions agree with TRBD2. The CDR3 sequence is 15 residues long. CDR1 is SGHTA and CDR2 is FQGTGA in the germline V gene. V was clipped by 3 bases and J by 6 bases; unmatched bases: 8. CDR3 in amino acids: CASSFGAGRVNEQFF. The CDR3 DNA is TGTGCCAGCAGCTTTGGCGCGGGGAGGGTCAATGAGCAGTTCTTC.

The chain links TRBV4-1 to TRBJ2-7; D may be TRBD2 (6 bases). The CDR3 has 15 residues. Germline V gene data show CDR1 as MGHRA and CDR2 as YSYEKL. V was clipped by 0 bases and J by 5 bases, with 14 bases between them. In DNA form, the CDR3 reads TGCGCCAGCAGCCAAGATTCGCTAGCGACAGACGAGCAGTACTTC. Protein sequence: CASSQDSLATDEQYF.

J is TRBJ2-5 and V is TRBV27; D unresolved. The germline V gene has CDR1 MNHEY and CDR2 SMNVEV (reference sequence). The V end was cut by 2 bases, the J end by 4 bases, with 5 bases between. The CDR3 is made up of 12 amino acids. CDR3 amino acids: CASSLNGETQYF. The CDR3 DNA reads TGTGCCAGCAGTTTAAACGGAGAGACCCAGTACTTC.

The chain combines TRBV19 with TRBJ2-2, with 11 bases that match TRBD2. The CDR3 has 18 residues. The germline V gene encodes CDR1 LNHDA and CDR2 SQIVND (reference sequence). The junction had 8 bases not matched to a gene; V was cut back by 3 bases and J by 2 bases. The CDR3 sequence: CASSIRGGLADNTGELFF. The CDR3 DNA is TGTGCCAGTAGTATTCGTGGGGGACTAGCGGACAACACCGGGGAGCTGTTTTTT.